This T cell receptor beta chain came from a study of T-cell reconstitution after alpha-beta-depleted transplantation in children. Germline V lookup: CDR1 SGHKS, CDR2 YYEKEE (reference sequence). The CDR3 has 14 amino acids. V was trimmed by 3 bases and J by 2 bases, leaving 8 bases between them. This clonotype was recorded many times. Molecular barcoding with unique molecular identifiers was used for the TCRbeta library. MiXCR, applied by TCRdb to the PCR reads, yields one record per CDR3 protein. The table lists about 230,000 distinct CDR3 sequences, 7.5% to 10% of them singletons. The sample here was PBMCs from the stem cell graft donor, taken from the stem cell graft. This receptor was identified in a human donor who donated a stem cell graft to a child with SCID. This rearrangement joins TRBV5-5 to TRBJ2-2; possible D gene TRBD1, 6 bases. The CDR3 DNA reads TGTGCCAGCAGCTGGACAGTAAACACCGGGGAGCTGTTTTTT. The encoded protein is CASSWTVNTGELFF.